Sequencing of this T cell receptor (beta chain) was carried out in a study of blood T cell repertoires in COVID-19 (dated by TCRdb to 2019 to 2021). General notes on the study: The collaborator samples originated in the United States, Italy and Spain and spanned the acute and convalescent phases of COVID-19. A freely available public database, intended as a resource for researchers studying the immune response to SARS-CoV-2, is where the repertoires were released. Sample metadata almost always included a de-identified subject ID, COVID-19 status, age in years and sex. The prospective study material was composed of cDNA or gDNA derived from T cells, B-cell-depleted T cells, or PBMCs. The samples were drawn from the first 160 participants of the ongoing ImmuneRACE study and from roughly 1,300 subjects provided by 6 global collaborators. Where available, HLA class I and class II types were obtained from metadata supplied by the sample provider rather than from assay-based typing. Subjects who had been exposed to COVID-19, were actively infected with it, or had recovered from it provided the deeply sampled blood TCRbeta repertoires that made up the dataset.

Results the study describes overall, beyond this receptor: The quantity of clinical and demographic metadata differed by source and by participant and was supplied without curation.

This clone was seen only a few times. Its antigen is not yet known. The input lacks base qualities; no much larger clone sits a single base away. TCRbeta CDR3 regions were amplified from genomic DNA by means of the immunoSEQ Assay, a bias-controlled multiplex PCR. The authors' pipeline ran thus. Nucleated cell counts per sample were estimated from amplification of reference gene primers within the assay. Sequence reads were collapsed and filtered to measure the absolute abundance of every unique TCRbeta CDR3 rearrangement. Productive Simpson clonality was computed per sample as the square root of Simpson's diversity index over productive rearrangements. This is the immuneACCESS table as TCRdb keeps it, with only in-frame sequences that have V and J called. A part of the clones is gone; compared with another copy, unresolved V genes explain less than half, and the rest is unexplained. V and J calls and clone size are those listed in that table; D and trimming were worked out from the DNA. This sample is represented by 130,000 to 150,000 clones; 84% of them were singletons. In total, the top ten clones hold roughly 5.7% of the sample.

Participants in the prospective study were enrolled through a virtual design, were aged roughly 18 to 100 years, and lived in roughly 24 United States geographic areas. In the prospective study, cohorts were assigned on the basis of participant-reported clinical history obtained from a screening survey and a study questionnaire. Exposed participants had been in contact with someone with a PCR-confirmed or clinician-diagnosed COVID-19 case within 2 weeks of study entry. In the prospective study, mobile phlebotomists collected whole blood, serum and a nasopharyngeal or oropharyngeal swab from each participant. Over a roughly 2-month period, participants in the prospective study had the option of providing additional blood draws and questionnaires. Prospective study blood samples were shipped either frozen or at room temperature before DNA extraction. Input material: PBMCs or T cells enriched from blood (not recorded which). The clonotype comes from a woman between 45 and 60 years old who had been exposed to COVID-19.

The nucleotides are TGTGCCAGCAGCTCTTCCGGGACTAGCGCCAACGAGCAGTACTTC. This gives the protein CASSSSGTSANEQYF. This chain joins TRBV5-6 to TRBJ2-7, with 10 central nucleotides matching TRBD2. The germline V end is reduced by 3 bases and the J end by 5 bases; junction bases left unmatched: 8. The CDR1 and CDR2 encoded by the germline V gene are SGHDT and YYEEEE. The CDR3 holds 15 amino acids from the cysteine to the phenylalanine. Just the 45-base CDR3 DNA is kept, in frame starting at base 1.